This entry concerns a single T cell receptor (beta chain). Its antigen remains unknown. The data stem from a study of blood T cells in healthy people across ages. Whole-study findings and limits: Total diversity from one million sequenced T cells was likely underestimated.

Donors were systemically healthy Caucasian individuals from Russia aged 6 to 90 years. At least 6 micrograms of total RNA were extracted per sample. Combining a sample-barcoded 5' primer with a J-beta primer mix, a second PCR ran for 7 to 11 cycles. Each cDNA molecule, via a template-switch adaptor with 12 random nucleotides, was tagged. Each CDR3 protein gets one entry after TCRdb re-called the 5' RACE reads with MiXCR. The table shows some 370,000 distinct CDR3 sequences, with more than 45% occurring only once. The sequence came from a man in his 60s in good health. Sequences were obtained from blood.

CDR3 amino acids: CSARDTGRHGNYGYTF. As DNA, the CDR3 is TGCAGTGCTAGAGATACAGGGAGACACGGAAACTATGGCTACACCTTC. V is TRBV20-1 and J is TRBJ1-2; D might be TRBD1 (6 bases). Trimming removed 0 bases from V and 2 bases from J, with 16 bases in between. This CDR3 is built from 16 residues. Germline V gene lookup returns CDR1 DFQATT and CDR2 SNEGSKA (reference sequence).